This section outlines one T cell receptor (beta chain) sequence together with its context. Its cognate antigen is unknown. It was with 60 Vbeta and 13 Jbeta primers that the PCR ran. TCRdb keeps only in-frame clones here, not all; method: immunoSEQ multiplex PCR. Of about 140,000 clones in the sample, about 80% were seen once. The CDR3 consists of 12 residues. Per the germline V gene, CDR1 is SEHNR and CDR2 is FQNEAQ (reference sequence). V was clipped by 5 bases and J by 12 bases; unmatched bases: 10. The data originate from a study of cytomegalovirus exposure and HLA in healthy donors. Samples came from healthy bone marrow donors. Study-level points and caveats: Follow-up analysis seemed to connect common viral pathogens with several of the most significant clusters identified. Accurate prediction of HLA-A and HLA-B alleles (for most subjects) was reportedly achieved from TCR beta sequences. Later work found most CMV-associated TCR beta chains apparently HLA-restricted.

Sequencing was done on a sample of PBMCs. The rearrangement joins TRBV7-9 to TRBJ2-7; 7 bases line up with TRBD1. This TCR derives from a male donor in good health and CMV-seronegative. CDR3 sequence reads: CASSHTQGIAYF. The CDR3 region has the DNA TGTGCCAGCAGCCATACACAGGGGATAGCGTACTTC.